This T cell receptor beta chain originates from a study of PD-1 blockade in classical Hodgkin lymphoma. The study's findings and limits: Nothing has yet pinned down what causes the repertoire differences, possibly disease activity or prior therapy.

The CDR3 runs 13 residues. V shed 3 bases and J 4 bases; nucleotides not matched to a gene: 5. The V gene's germline CDR1 is SQVTM and CDR2 ANQGSEA. As regards this clone: As yet, its antigen is unknown.

The data were produced by immunoSEQ multiplex PCR, yet TCRdb's version contains in-frame clones alone and is incomplete. The sample consists of 70,000 or so clones, over 90% of them appearing once. Stated time point: newly diagnosed, previously untreated cHL patient sample. The chain carries TRBV29-1 and TRBJ1-1; 7 bases match TRBD1. Sequenced sample: peripheral blood mononuclear cells (PBMCs). The sequence was collected from a human donor with classical Hodgkin lymphoma. CDR3 region: CSVDKGQPTEAFF. As DNA, the CDR3 is TGCAGCGTTGATAAGGGACAGCCCACTGAAGCTTTCTTT.